What follows describes a single TCR beta chain. The repertoire was sequenced with immunoSEQ multiplex PCR; TCRdb's copy has only in-frame clones and lacks some. The sample includes roughly 83,000 clones, 85% to 90% of them seen just once. This specimen belongs to a study of glioma-infiltrating T cells after dendritic cell vaccination. The sequence came from a human donor with glioblastoma. The sample was blood, taken before dendritic cell vaccination.

The CDR3 region is CASSQEGNSNQPQHF. The CDR3, as DNA: TGCGCCAGCAGCCAGGAGGGCAATAGCAATCAGCCCCAGCATTTT. The V call is TRBV4-1, the J call TRBJ1-5, with D hard to call. Germline loops: CDR1 MGHRA, CDR2 YSYEKL. Trimming shortened V by 3 bases and J by 0 bases, and 9 bases separated the two germline ends. The CDR3 loop spans 15 amino acids.